This entry lists 28 T cell receptor beta chains sequenced from one sample in a study of OX40 agonist ivuxolimab in advanced cancers. TCRdb's copy holds only in-frame clones and misses some; the assay was immunoSEQ multiplex PCR. The sample contains 30,000 or so clones, more than 85% of which appear only once. The material was CD4+ or CD8+ T cells sorted from blood, obtained in a trial of the OX40 agonist ivuxolimab. These receptors were taken from an adult with an advanced solid tumor such as melanoma, head and neck, liver or kidney cancer.

V usage is TRBV9 and J usage is TRBJ2-2; D is ambiguous. Trimming left V 6 bases short and J 1 base short, with 7 bases between. The CDR3 consists of 13 residues. Germline-derived CDR1 and CDR2 are SGDLS and YYNGEE. CDR3 region: CASNTGNTGELFF. Here the CDR3 DNA reads TGTGCCAGCAATACCGGGAACACCGGGGAGCTGTTTTTT.

This chain uses TRBV11-2 with TRBJ2-7; D is ambiguous. Trimming cost V 3 bases and J 5 bases, with 8 bases left between them. The V gene's germline CDR1 is SGHAT and CDR2 FQNNGV. The CDR3 length is 12 residues. The CDR3 coding sequence is TGTGCCAGCAGCTTCTTGCAGGACGAGCAGTACTTC. It specifies CASSFLQDEQYF. The full variable domain, rest sourced from reference TRBV11-2 and TRBJ2-7, is EAGVAQSPRYKIIEKRQSVAFWCNPISGHATLYWYQQILGQGPKLLIQFQNNGVVDDSQLPKDRFSAERLKGVDSTLKIQPAKLEDSAVYLCASSFLQDEQYFGPGTRLTVT.

V usage is TRBV6-5 and J usage is TRBJ2-7; TRBD1 matches at 7 bases. CDR1 and CDR2 (germline): MNHEY, SVGAGI. Trimming at V came to 0 bases and at J to 6 bases, leaving 11 bases not matched to a gene. The CDR3 runs 16 residues. The CDR3 DNA follows: TGTGCCAGCAGTTACTCGCCGAGACAGGGAGTACCCGAGCAGTACTTC. Translating it yields CASSYSPRQGVPEQYF.

This clone is a singleton in its sample. The V call is TRBV27, the J call TRBJ1-1; possible D gene TRBD1, 5 bases. The ends were cut back, 3 bases at V and 2 bases at J, with 7 bases in the middle. The CDR3 runs to 13 residues. Germline CDR1 reads MNHEY; CDR2 reads SMNVEV (reference sequence). CDR3 bases: TGTGCCAGCAGTTTTGGGACCAACACTGAAGCTTTCTTT. The encoded protein is CASSFGTNTEAFF.

The chain employs TRBV20-1 and TRBJ2-1; no clear D gene. Trimming took off 4 bases at V and 8 bases at J, with 0 bases between the two ends. Germline values: CDR1 DFQATT, CDR2 SNEGSKA (reference sequence). There are 8 residues in the CDR3. The CDR3 sequence: CSANEQFF. In nucleotides, the CDR3 is TGCAGTGCTAATGAGCAGTTCTTC.

V and J are TRBV28 and TRBJ2-5; D uncertain. Matching the DNA end better, TRBJ2-7 makes the J call doubtful. The CDR3 is made up of 15 amino acids. Per the germline V gene, CDR1 is MDHEN and CDR2 is SYDVKM. The CDR3 spells CASSFIRAVSYEQYF. The DNA for the CDR3 is TGTGCCAGCAGTTTTATAAGGGCGGTGTCCTACGAGCAGTACTTC.

The chain joins TRBV27 to TRBJ2-1; D is unresolved. CDR1 is MNHEY, CDR2 SMNVEV, per germline (reference sequence). V lost 5 bases to trimming and J lost 9 bases, with 14 bases between them. The CDR3 sequence is 13 residues long. CDR3 loop: CASSLLSGSEQFF. The CDR3 DNA follows: TGTGCCAGCAGTCTACTATCCGGCAGTGAGCAGTTCTTC.

This sequence joins TRBV6-5 and TRBJ2-7, with D unresolved. Trimming stripped 2 bases from V and 2 bases from J, with 7 bases between. Germline CDR1 is MNHEY and CDR2 is SVGAGI. This CDR3 has 13 amino acids. The CDR3 DNA follows: TGTGCCAGCAGTTACGGGGAAACCTACGAGCAGTACTTC. As protein: CASSYGETYEQYF.

The rearrangement uses TRBV19 and TRBJ2-1; 11 bases line up with TRBD2. The V gene end was trimmed by 5 bases and the J gene end by 7 bases; junction bases not matched to a gene: 7. Germline V lookup: CDR1 LNHDA, CDR2 SQIVND (reference sequence). The CDR3 runs to 15 residues. DNA for the CDR3: TGTGCCAGTAGTCTCGGGACTAGCGGACTTAATGAGCAGTTCTTC. It yields the protein CASSLGTSGLNEQFF.

The V gene is TRBV2, the J gene TRBJ1-2, with D perhaps matching TRBD1 (5 bases). There are 13 residues in the CDR3. V lost 11 bases, J lost 4 bases, and 17 bases lay in between. Germline V lookup: CDR1 SNHLY, CDR2 FYNNEI. This chain's CDR3 is CAYRPGEGYGYTF. The CDR3 DNA sequence: TGTGCCTACAGGCCGGGGGAGGGCTATGGCTACACCTTC.

The V and J genes are TRBV7-3 and TRBJ2-5, with D tentatively TRBD1 or TRBD2 (6 bases each). Germline V gene lookup returns CDR1 SGHTA and CDR2 FQGTGA. The CDR3 extends over 13 amino acids. Trimming shortened V by 0 bases and J by 5 bases, and 7 bases separated the two germline ends. DNA of the CDR3: TGTGCCAGCAGCTTAACAGGGGGGGAGACCCAGTACTTC. Its translation is CASSLTGGETQYF.

This chain links TRBV12-5 with TRBJ2-2, with no clear D. Per germline, CDR1 LGHNT and CDR2 FRNRAP. The V end lost 1 base, the J end lost 6 bases, and 3 bases lay between the germline ends. CDR3 length: 12 amino acids. CDR3 in amino acids: CASGLGAGELFF. CDR3 nucleotide sequence: TGTGCTAGTGGTTTGGGGGCCGGGGAGCTGTTTTTT.

By sample fraction, this clone is medium-sized. The V gene is TRBV7-9, the J gene TRBJ1-2; maybe TRBD1 (5 bases). This CDR3 is built from 15 residues. CDR1 and CDR2 (germline): SEHNR, FQNEAQ (reference sequence). Trimming took off 5 bases at V and 4 bases at J, with 17 bases between the two ends. The CDR3 loop is CASSSYPQVIYGYTF. CDR3 nucleotide sequence: TGTGCCAGCAGCAGTTACCCACAGGTGATCTATGGCTACACCTTC.

This clone is labeled as medium-sized. The chain has TRBV5-4 and TRBJ1-1; D unclear. The germline CDR1 and CDR2 sequences are SGHNT and YYREEE (reference sequence). The CDR3 loop spans 13 amino acids. Trimming took 4 bases from V and 5 from J, leaving 12 bases between them. CDR3 in DNA: TGTGCCAGCAGCCTTGCTGGGCTGACTGAAGCTTTCTTT. It translates to CASSLAGLTEAFF.

V gene TRBV28 combines with J gene TRBJ2-1; the D gene is possibly TRBD1 (6 bases). Germline V gene lookup returns CDR1 MDHEN and CDR2 SYDVKM. V lost 4 bases, J lost 8 bases, and 21 bases lay in between. The CDR3 has 16 amino acids. CDR3 residues: CASSSTGAHRVYEQFF. CDR3 bases: TGTGCCAGCAGTTCCACCGGGGCTCACAGGGTCTATGAGCAGTTCTTC.

This clone was found once. The V call is TRBV7-2, the J call TRBJ2-4, with unresolved D. Trimming stripped 1 base from V and 0 bases from J, with 13 bases between. Germline CDR1 reads SGHTA; CDR2 reads FQGNSA. The CDR3 is 17 residues long. DNA of the CDR3: TGTGCCAGCAGCTTAGAGGGTGTGAGACTAGCCAAAAACATTCAGTACTTC. Protein product: CASSLEGVRLAKNIQYF.

Notes on this clone: Additional DNA sequences in this sample encode the identical CDR3. In DNA form, the CDR3 reads TGTGCCAGCAGCCCGGTGGGAGTTATGAACACTGAAGCTTTCTTT. Translated: CASSPVGVMNTEAFF. The rearrangement joins TRBV7-9 to TRBJ1-1; no reliable D call. The CDR3 is 15 residues long. Germline-derived CDR1 and CDR2 are SEHNR and FQNEAQ (reference sequence). V was clipped by 5 bases and J by 0 bases, with 13 bases between them.

This chain connects TRBV27 to TRBJ1-5, with D hard to call. CDR3 length equals 13 residues. V lost 6 bases and J 2 bases, leaving 8 bases between the germline ends. Germline V gene lookup returns CDR1 MNHEY and CDR2 SMNVEV (reference sequence). For the CDR3, the DNA is TGTGCCAGCAGCTTGCTGGGCAATCAGCCCCAGCATTTT. Translated: CASSLLGNQPQHF.

J is TRBJ1-4 and V is TRBV5-6; D is ambiguous. V lost 4 bases and J lost 8, with 15 bases in between. CDR3 length: 14 amino acids. Per germline, CDR1 SGHDT and CDR2 YYEEEE. CDR3 amino acids: CASSQWGLDEKLFF. The CDR3 DNA follows: TGTGCCAGCAGCCAGTGGGGTTTAGACGAAAAACTGTTTTTT.

The V gene is TRBV7-9, the J gene TRBJ2-3; 8 nucleotides line up with TRBD2. V lost 4 bases to trimming and J lost 2 bases; unmatched junction nucleotides: 5. The germline CDR1 and CDR2 sequences are SEHNR and FQNEAQ (reference sequence). There are 15 residues in the CDR3. The CDR3 sequence: CASSSLAGITDTQYF. For the CDR3, the DNA is TGTGCCAGCAGCTCCTTAGCGGGGATCACAGATACGCAGTATTTT.

This chain links TRBV30 with TRBJ2-7; D uncertain. V was pared by 1 base and J by 0 bases, with 10 bases between. Germline CDR1 and CDR2: GTSNPN and SVGIG (reference sequence). The CDR3 runs 14 residues. The CDR3: CAWSGTDSSYEQYF. DNA of the CDR3: TGTGCCTGGAGTGGGACGGATAGCTCCTACGAGCAGTACTTC.

This clone was seen only a few times. The chain has TRBV5-1 and TRBJ2-6, with D unclear. Trimming took 4 bases from V and 0 from J, leaving 8 bases between them. This CDR3 has 15 residues. Germline V gives CDR1 SGHRS, CDR2 YFSETQ. CDR3 DNA sequence: TGCGCCAGCAGCCCACATTTCTCTGGGGCCAACGTCCTGACTTTC. Translated: CASSPHFSGANVLTF.

The chain joins TRBV6-6 to TRBJ1-1; D is ambiguous. Trimming shortened V by 7 bases and J by 0 bases, and 9 bases separated the two germline ends. CDR1 MNHNY and CDR2 SVGAGI come from the germline V gene (reference sequence). CDR3 length: 13 residues. The CDR3 DNA follows: TGTGCCAGCATCCTTGACTTGAACACTGAAGCTTTCTTT. This gives the protein CASILDLNTEAFF.

This chain joins TRBV7-7 and TRBJ2-1; the match to TRBD2 covers 13 bases. The CDR3 is 14 residues long. V lost 5 bases, J lost 10 bases, and 5 bases stayed unmatched. CDR1 is SSHAT and CDR2 is FNYEAQ in the germline V gene (reference sequence). In DNA, the CDR3 is TGTGCCAGCAGCATCGGGACTAGCGGGACAGAGCAGTTCTTC. The encoded protein is CASSIGTSGTEQFF. Drawing the rest from reference TRBV7-7 and TRBJ2-1, the complete variable domain is GAGVSQSPRYKVTKRGQDVTLRCDPISSHATLYWYQQALGQGPEFLTYFNYEAQPDKSGLPSDRFSAERPEGSISTLTIQRTEQRDSAMYRCASSIGTSGTEQFFGPGTRLTVL.

J is TRBJ1-6 and V is TRBV2; tentative D call: TRBD1 (6 bases). CDR1 and CDR2 from the germline V gene are SNHLY and FYNNEI. The CDR3 is made up of 17 amino acids. The V end was cut by 4 bases, the J end by 7 bases, with 20 bases between. The CDR3 protein is CASSARPDSLFNSPLHF. The CDR3 DNA sequence: TGTGCCAGCAGTGCCAGACCGGACAGCCTGTTCAATTCACCCCTCCACTTT.

The chain has TRBV6-1 and TRBJ1-6; D may be TRBD1 (5 bases). The germline V gene has CDR1 MNHNS and CDR2 SASEGT. The CDR3 runs 14 residues. Trimming left V 6 bases short and J 10 bases short, with 16 bases between. In DNA, the CDR3 is TGTGCCAGCAGAACGGGGGTTTCGGGGTCACCCCTCCACTTT. Its protein product is CASRTGVSGSPLHF.

This chain links TRBV2 with TRBJ1-2; TRBD1 aligns across 12 bases. V was clipped by 3 bases and J by 1 base; unmatched bases: 9. Germline CDR1 and CDR2: SNHLY and FYNNEI. The CDR3 is 18 residues long. CDR3 amino acids: CASSESGQGAPFNYGYTF. CDR3 sequence (DNA): TGTGCCAGCAGTGAGTCGGGACAGGGGGCTCCTTTTAACTATGGCTACACCTTC.

The chain has TRBV9 and TRBJ2-4; 7 nucleotides match TRBD1. This CDR3 comprises 15 residues. Germline CDR1 reads SGDLS; CDR2 reads YYNGEE. With V trimmed by 0 bases and J by 8 bases, 8 bases remained unmatched. The CDR3 sequence: CASSVEGSQGDIQYF. The DNA of the CDR3 is TGTGCCAGCAGCGTAGAAGGCTCTCAGGGGGACATTCAGTACTTC.